The rows below give T cell receptor beta chains drawn from one sample of a study of blood T cell repertoires in COVID-19. The method was immunoSEQ multiplex PCR; TCRdb's version includes in-frame clones alone and lacks a portion of them. The data hold roughly 230,000 clones, with about 88% observed a single time. Sequenced material: peripheral blood. Source of these receptors: a man aged 40-55 years with acute or convalescent COVID-19. Each CDR3 is given with its conserved first and last residue. A D gene is named only where the DNA matches it firmly. Clone sizes are given selectively: once, few, many, or a class where the clone is expanded.

J gene: TRBJ2-7; clone size: once; D gene: NA; V gene: TRBV13; CDR3 protein: CASSIGTPTYEQYF; CDR3 DNA: TGTGCCAGCAGCATCGGGACACCTACCTACGAGCAGTACTTC
J gene: TRBJ2-7; clone size: NA; D gene: TRBD2; V gene: TRBV7-2; CDR3 protein: CASTLRAGLSYEQYF; CDR3 DNA: TGTGCCAGCACTCTGCGAGCGGGGCTCTCCTACGAGCAGTACTTC
J gene: TRBJ1-4; clone size: NA; D gene: NA; V gene: TRBV5-1; CDR3 protein: CASSQTSGRGYEKLFF; CDR3 DNA: TGCGCCAGCAGCCAAACCTCAGGGAGGGGTTATGAAAAACTGTTTTTT
J gene: TRBJ2-3; clone size: NA; D gene: TRBD2; V gene: TRBV20-1; CDR3 protein: CSASIERGGAFQTDTQYF; CDR3 DNA: TGCAGTGCTAGTATTGAGCGCGGGGGGGCCTTCCAAACAGATACGCAGTATTTT
J gene: TRBJ1-3; clone size: NA; D gene: NA; V gene: TRBV29-1; CDR3 protein: CSVESGNTIYF; CDR3 DNA: TGCAGCGTGGAGTCTGGAAACACCATATATTTT
J gene: TRBJ2-5; clone size: NA; D gene: TRBD1; V gene: TRBV7-2; CDR3 protein: CASSLAAPGQGKETQYF; CDR3 DNA: TGTGCCAGCAGCTTAGCGGCTCCGGGACAGGGAAAAGAGACCCAGTACTTC
J gene: TRBJ1-5; clone size: NA; D gene: TRBD1; V gene: TRBV2; CDR3 protein: CASSGTGKNQPQHF; CDR3 DNA: TGTGCCAGCAGCGGGACAGGCAAAAATCAGCCCCAGCATTTT
J gene: TRBJ1-1; clone size: NA; D gene: NA; V gene: TRBV29-1; CDR3 protein: CSVGPGMNTEAFF; CDR3 DNA: TGCAGCGTTGGTCCAGGCATGAACACTGAAGCTTTCTTT
J gene: TRBJ2-3; clone size: NA; D gene: TRBD1; V gene: TRBV12-5; CDR3 protein: CASGQPPLQGASRVCTDTQYF; CDR3 DNA: TGTGCTAGTGGTCAACCTCCACTACAGGGGGCAAGTCGGGTTTGCACAGATACGCAGTATTTT
J gene: TRBJ1-5; clone size: NA; D gene: NA; V gene: TRBV6-2/TRBV6-3; CDR3 protein: CASSDGGPHQPQHF; CDR3 DNA: TGTGCCAGCAGCGACGGGGGACCTCATCAGCCCCAGCATTTT
J gene: TRBJ1-2; clone size: NA; D gene: TRBD1; V gene: TRBV6-1; CDR3 protein: CASSEGRQGSGGYTF; CDR3 DNA: TGTGCCAGCAGTGAAGGGAGACAGGGGTCAGGTGGCTACACCTTC
J gene: TRBJ2-7; clone size: few; D gene: TRBD1; V gene: TRBV7-2; CDR3 protein: CASSYISGQGYYEQYF; CDR3 DNA: TGTGCCAGCAGCTACATCTCGGGACAGGGCTACTACGAGCAGTACTTC
J gene: TRBJ1-1; clone size: NA; D gene: NA; V gene: TRBV5-1; CDR3 protein: CASSSGFENTEAFF; CDR3 DNA: TGCGCCAGCAGCTCAGGGTTTGAAAACACTGAAGCTTTCTTT
J gene: TRBJ2-7; clone size: NA; D gene: TRBD2; V gene: TRBV6-5; CDR3 protein: CASSSLAGGSYEQYF; CDR3 DNA: TGTGCCAGCAGTTCGCTAGCGGGGGGTTCGTACGAGCAGTACTTC
J gene: TRBJ2-3; clone size: NA; D gene: TRBD2; V gene: TRBV11-2; CDR3 protein: CASSLSGGRTDTQYF; CDR3 DNA: TGTGCCAGCAGCTTGAGCGGGGGGCGCACAGATACGCAGTATTTT
J gene: TRBJ1-5; clone size: NA; D gene: TRBD1; V gene: TRBV5-6; CDR3 protein: CASSLGTGGFQPQHF; CDR3 DNA: TGTGCCAGCAGCTTGGGGACAGGGGGCTTTCAGCCCCAGCATTTT
J gene: TRBJ2-7; clone size: NA; D gene: NA; V gene: TRBV4-3; CDR3 protein: CASSQDAGREQYF; CDR3 DNA: TGCGCCAGCAGCCAAGATGCAGGGCGCGAGCAGTACTTC
J gene: TRBJ2-7; clone size: NA; D gene: TRBD1; V gene: TRBV6-5; CDR3 protein: CASSNRGYEQYF; CDR3 DNA: TGTGCCAGCAGTAACAGGGGCTACGAGCAGTACTTC
J gene: TRBJ2-1; clone size: once; D gene: NA; V gene: TRBV6-2/TRBV6-3; CDR3 protein: CASSYLTGVNNEQFF; CDR3 DNA: TGTGCCAGCAGTTACCTTACGGGAGTTAACAATGAGCAGTTCTTC
J gene: TRBJ1-5; clone size: NA; D gene: TRBD1; V gene: TRBV10-3; CDR3 protein: CAISSGGRQPQHF; CDR3 DNA: TGTGCCATCAGTTCAGGGGGCAGGCAGCCCCAGCATTTT
J gene: TRBJ1-5; clone size: NA; D gene: NA; V gene: TRBV3-1/TRBV3-2; CDR3 protein: CASSHSNQPQHF; CDR3 DNA: TGTGCCAGCAGCCATTCAAATCAGCCCCAGCATTTT
J gene: TRBJ2-3; clone size: NA; D gene: NA; V gene: TRBV6-1; CDR3 protein: CASSELSDTQYF; CDR3 DNA: TGTGCCAGCAGTGAATTATCAGATACGCAGTATTTT
J gene: TRBJ1-1; clone size: NA; D gene: NA; V gene: TRBV7-6; CDR3 protein: CASSLGGMNTEAFF; CDR3 DNA: TGTGCCAGCAGCCTTGGAGGGATGAACACTGAAGCTTTCTTT
J gene: TRBJ2-2; clone size: once; D gene: NA; V gene: TRBV19; CDR3 protein: CASSTTPGNTGELFF; CDR3 DNA: TGTGCCAGTAGTACGACACCCGGGAACACCGGGGAGCTGTTTTTT
J gene: TRBJ1-1; clone size: once; D gene: NA; V gene: TRBV6-5; CDR3 protein: CASSEGQGITEAFF; CDR3 DNA: TGTGCCAGCAGCGAGGGGCAGGGGATCACTGAAGCTTTCTTT
J gene: TRBJ2-6; clone size: NA; D gene: NA; V gene: TRBV20-1; CDR3 protein: CSASPGAYSGANVLTF; CDR3 DNA: TGCAGTGCTAGTCCAGGGGCCTACTCTGGGGCCAACGTCCTGACTTTC
J gene: TRBJ2-1; clone size: NA; D gene: TRBD2; V gene: TRBV5-4; CDR3 protein: CASSRTSGAISYNEQFF; CDR3 DNA: TGTGCCAGCAGTCGGACTAGCGGGGCCATCTCCTACAATGAGCAGTTCTTC
J gene: TRBJ1-4; clone size: once; D gene: NA; V gene: TRBV7-3; CDR3 protein: CASSPLGRRDEKLFF; CDR3 DNA: TGTGCCAGCAGCCCACTAGGGAGAAGGGATGAAAAACTGTTTTTT
J gene: TRBJ2-3; clone size: NA; D gene: TRBD2; V gene: TRBV3-1/TRBV3-2; CDR3 protein: CASSPGGVNTDTQYF; CDR3 DNA: TGTGCCAGCAGCCCGGGGGGGGTTAACACAGATACGCAGTATTTT
J gene: TRBJ2-1; clone size: NA; D gene: TRBD2; V gene: TRBV7-9; CDR3 protein: CASSLFLTSGGGRSIEQFF; CDR3 DNA: TGTGCCAGCAGCTTATTCCTCACTAGCGGGGGGGGCAGGAGCATTGAGCAGTTCTTC
J gene: TRBJ1-1; clone size: NA; D gene: NA; V gene: TRBV6-5; CDR3 protein: CASSYSSHRTDTEAFF; CDR3 DNA: TGTGCCAGCAGTTACTCCTCGCACCGTACGGACACTGAAGCTTTCTTT